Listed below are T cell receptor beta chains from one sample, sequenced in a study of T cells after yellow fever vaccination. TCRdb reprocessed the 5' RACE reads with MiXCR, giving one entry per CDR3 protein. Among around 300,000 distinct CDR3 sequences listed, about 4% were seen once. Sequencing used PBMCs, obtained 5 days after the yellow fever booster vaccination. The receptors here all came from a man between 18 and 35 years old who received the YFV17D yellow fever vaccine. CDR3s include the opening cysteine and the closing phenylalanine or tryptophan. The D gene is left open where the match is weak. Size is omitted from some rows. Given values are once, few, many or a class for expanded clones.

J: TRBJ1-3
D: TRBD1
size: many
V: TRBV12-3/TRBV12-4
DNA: TGTGCCAGCAGTGTGACAGGGCCAATACGCACCATATATTTT
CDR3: CASSVTGPIRTIYF

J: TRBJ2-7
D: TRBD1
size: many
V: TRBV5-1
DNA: TGCGCCAGCAGCCAGTCGACAGGGGTCACCTACGAGCAGTACTTC
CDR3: CASSQSTGVTYEQYF

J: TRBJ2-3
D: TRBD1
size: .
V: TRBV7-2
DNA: TGTGCCAGCAGCCCGGACAGGGCCTTAGATACGCAGTATTTT
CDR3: CASSPDRALDTQYF

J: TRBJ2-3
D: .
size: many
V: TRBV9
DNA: TGTGCCAGCAGCGCGACCCCAGATACGCAGTATTTT
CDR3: CASSATPDTQYF

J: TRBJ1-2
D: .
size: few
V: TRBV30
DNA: TGTGCCTGGAGTGTAACTCGGCGGGGAGATGGCTACACCTTC
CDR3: CAWSVTRRGDGYTF

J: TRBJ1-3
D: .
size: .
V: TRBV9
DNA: TGTGCCAGCAGCGTATCCAGATCTGGAAACACCATATATTTT
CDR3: CASSVSRSGNTIYF

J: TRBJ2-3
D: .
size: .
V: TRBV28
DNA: TGTGCCAGCAGCGGAGGACGAGCGGATACGCAGTATTTT
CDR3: CASSGGRADTQYF

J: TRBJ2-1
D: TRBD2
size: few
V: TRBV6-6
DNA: TGTGCCAGCAGTCCAGGGAGGGATGAGCAGTTCTTC
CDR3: CASSPGRDEQFF

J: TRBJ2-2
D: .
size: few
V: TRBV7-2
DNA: TGTGCCAGCAGCCCGATGGTAGGGTACACCGGGGAGCTGTTTTTT
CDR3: CASSPMVGYTGELFF

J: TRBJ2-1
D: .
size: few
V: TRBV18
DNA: TGTGCCAGCTCAAGCCGTGGGAAGGGGGACAATGAGCAGTTCTTC
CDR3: CASSSRGKGDNEQFF

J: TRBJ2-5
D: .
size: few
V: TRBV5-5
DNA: TGTGCCAGCAGCTTGGTAGTCAACAGGTTCGAGACCCAGTACTTC
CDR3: CASSLVVNRFETQYF

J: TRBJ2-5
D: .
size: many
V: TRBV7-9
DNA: TGTGCCAGCAGCTTCGGGACGGCTCAAGAGACCCAGTACTTC
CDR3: CASSFGTAQETQYF

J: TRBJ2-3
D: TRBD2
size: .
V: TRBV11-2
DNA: TGTGCCAGCAGCTTAGGAGCGGGGGGGCCAAATACGCAGTATTTT
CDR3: CASSLGAGGPNTQYF

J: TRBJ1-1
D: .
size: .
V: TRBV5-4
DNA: TGTGCCAGCAGCCCCCCCGGACAAGTTTACACTGAAGCTTTCTTT
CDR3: CASSPPGQVYTEAFF

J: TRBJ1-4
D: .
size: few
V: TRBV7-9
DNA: TGTGCCAGCAGCGACTACAGGGAAACAACTAATGAAAAACTGTTTTTT
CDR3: CASSDYRETTNEKLFF

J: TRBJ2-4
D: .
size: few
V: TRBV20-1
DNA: TGCAGTGCTGACCTAGCCAAAAACATTCAGTACTTC
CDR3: CSADLAKNIQYF

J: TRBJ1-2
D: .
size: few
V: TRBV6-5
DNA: TGTGCCAGCAGACCCGGGAGGGGAGATGGCTACACCTTC
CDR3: CASRPGRGDGYTF

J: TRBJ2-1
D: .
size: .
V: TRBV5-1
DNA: TGCGCCAGCAGCTTGGAGGGGCCCAACTCCTACAATGAGCAGTTCTTC
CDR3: CASSLEGPNSYNEQFF

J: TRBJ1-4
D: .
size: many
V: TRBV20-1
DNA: TGCAGTGCTAGACCTTCTTCAAAGGGGGAAAAACTGTTTTTT
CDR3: CSARPSSKGEKLFF

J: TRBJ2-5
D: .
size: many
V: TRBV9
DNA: TGTGCCAGCAGCGTAGGACGGAGACAAGAGACCCAGTACTTC
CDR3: CASSVGRRQETQYF

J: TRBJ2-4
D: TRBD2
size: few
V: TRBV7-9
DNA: TGTGCCAGCAGCTTAGGCTCTAGCGGGGCGAACATTCAGTACTTC
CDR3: CASSLGSSGANIQYF

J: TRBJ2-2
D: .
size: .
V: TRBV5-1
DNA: TGCGCCAGCAGCTTGGAGGTGCGTCCCACCGGGGAGCTGTTTTTT
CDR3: CASSLEVRPTGELFF

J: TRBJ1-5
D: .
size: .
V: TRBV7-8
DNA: TGTGCCAGCAGCTTAGGGGTGACAGGTCAATCTCGACAGCCCCAGCATTTT
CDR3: CASSLGVTGQSRQPQHF

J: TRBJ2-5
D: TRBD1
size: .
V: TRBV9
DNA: TGTGCCAGCAGCTCTAGTCAGGGGGCTGGAGAGACCCAGTACTTC
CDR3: CASSSSQGAGETQYF

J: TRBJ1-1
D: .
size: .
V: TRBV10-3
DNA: TGTGCCATCGGTCGGAACACTGAAGCTTTCTTT
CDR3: CAIGRNTEAFF

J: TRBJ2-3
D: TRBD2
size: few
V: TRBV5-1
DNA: TGCGCCAGCAGCACCCAAGGGACTAGCGGGGGGTCGGCAGATACGCAGTATTTT
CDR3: CASSTQGTSGGSADTQYF

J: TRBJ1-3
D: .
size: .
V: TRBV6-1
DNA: TGTGCCAGTCCAGGGGATGGAAACACCATATATTTT
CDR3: CASPGDGNTIYF

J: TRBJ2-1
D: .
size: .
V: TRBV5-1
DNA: TGCGCCAGCACCAAAGATGGCGGGGACAATGAGCAGTTCTTC
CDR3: CASTKDGGDNEQFF

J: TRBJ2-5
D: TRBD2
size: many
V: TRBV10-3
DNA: TGTGCCATCGGGATGGGAGGGGTCGAGACCCAGTACTTC
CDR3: CAIGMGGVETQYF

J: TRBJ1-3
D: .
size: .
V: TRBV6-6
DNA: TGTGCCAGCAGTTACTCTAGGGGGGGATCGTATGGAAACACCATATATTTT
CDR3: CASSYSRGGSYGNTIYF

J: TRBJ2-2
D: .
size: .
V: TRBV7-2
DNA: TGTGCCAGCAGCTTAGCCCGATGGACCGGGGAGCTGTTTTTT
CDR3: CASSLARWTGELFF

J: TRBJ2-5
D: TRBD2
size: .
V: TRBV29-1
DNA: TGCAGCGTAATGCGGGGGGGGCAAGTACCGGTTGAGGAAGAGACCCAGTACTTC
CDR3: CSVMRGGQVPVEEETQYF

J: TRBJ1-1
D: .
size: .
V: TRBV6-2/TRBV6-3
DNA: TGTGCCAGCAGCTCCGATTGGACGGGGCACACTGAAGCTTTCTTT
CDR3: CASSSDWTGHTEAFF

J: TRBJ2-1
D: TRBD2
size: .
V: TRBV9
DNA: TGTGCCAGCAGCGTAAAGGGACTAGCGGGGGGGGATAATGAGCAGTTCTTC
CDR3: CASSVKGLAGGDNEQFF

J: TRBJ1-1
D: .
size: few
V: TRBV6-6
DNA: TGTGCCAGCTCAGGTCCCCTACTCACTGAAGCTTTCTTT
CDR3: CASSGPLLTEAFF

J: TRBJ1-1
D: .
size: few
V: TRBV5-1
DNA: TGCGCCAGCAGCTTGATGGGGACCACTGAAGCTTTCTTT
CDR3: CASSLMGTTEAFF

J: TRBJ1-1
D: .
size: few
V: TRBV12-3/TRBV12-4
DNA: TGTGCCAGCACCTCCACGGGGGGCGTAACTGAAGCTTTCTTT
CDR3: CASTSTGGVTEAFF

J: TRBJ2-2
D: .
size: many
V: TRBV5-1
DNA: TGCGCCAGCAGCTTATTCGCAGGGTCGAACACCGGGGAGCTGTTTTTT
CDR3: CASSLFAGSNTGELFF

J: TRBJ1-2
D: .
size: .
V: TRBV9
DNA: TGTGCCAGCAGCGTACAGGGGCTAGACTATGGCTACACCTTC
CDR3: CASSVQGLDYGYTF

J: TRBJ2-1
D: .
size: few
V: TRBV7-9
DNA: TGTGCCAGCATACCGTTGCCTGGTGGGGGATCTGAGAATGAGCAGTTCTTC
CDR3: CASIPLPGGGSENEQFF

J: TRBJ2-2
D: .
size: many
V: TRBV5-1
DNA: TGCGCCAGCAGCTTAAACCAGGGGTCTAGCACCGGGGAGCTGTTTTTT
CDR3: CASSLNQGSSTGELFF

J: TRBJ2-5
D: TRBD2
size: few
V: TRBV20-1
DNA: TGCAGTGCTAGAAGGGCTAGCGGGGCCGACCAAGAGACCCAGTACTTC
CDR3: CSARRASGADQETQYF